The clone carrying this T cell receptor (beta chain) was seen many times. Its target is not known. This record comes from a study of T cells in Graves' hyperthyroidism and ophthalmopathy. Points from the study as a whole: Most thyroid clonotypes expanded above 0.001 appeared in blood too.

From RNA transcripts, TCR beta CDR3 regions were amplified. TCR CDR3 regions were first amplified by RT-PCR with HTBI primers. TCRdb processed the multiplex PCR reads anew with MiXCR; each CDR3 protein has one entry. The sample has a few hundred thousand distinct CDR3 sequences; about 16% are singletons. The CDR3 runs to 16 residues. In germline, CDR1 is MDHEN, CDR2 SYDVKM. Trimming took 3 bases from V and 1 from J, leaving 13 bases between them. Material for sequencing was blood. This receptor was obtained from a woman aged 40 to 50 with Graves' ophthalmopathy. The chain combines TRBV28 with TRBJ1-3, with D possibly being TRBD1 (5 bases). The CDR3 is CASSLWGAGSGNTIYF. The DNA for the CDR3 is TGTGCCAGCAGTTTGTGGGGCGCAGGTTCTGGAAACACCATATATTTT.